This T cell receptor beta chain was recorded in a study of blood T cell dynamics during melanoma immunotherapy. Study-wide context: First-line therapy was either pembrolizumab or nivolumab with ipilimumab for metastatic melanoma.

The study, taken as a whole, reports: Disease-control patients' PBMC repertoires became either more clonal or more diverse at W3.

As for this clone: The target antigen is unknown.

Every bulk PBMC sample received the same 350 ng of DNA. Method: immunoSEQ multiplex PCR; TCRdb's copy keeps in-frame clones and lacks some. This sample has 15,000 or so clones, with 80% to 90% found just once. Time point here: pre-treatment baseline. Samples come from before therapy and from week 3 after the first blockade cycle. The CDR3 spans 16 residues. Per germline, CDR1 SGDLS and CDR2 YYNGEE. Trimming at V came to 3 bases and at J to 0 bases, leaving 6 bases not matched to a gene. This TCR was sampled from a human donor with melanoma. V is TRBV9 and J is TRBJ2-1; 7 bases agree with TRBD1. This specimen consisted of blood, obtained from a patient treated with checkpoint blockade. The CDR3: CASSAGTENSYNEQFF. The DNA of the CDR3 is TGTGCCAGCAGCGCCGGGACAGAGAACTCCTACAATGAGCAGTTCTTC.